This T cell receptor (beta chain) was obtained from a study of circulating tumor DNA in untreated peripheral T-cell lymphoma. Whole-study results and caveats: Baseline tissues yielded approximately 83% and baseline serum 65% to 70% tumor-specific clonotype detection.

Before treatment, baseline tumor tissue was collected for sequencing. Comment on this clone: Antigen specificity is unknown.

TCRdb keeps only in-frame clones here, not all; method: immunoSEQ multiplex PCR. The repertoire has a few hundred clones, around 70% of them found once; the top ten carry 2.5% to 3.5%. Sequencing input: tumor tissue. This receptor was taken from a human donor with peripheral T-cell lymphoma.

CDR3 coding DNA: TGTGCCAGCAGTTTGCCGCAGACGGGCTACACCTTC. It encodes CASSLPQTGYTF. This chain links TRBV28 with TRBJ1-2; D is unclear. Per the germline V gene, CDR1 is MDHEN and CDR2 is SYDVKM. The V and J ends lost 3 bases and 8 bases respectively, with 10 bases between them. The CDR3 totals 12 residues.